This is a list of T cell receptor beta chains from one sample in a study of multiple sclerosis patients with progressive multifocal leukoencephalopathy. Assay: immunoSEQ multiplex PCR; the TCRdb copy retains only in-frame clones and omits some. The sample has about 28,000 clones, 85% to 90% seen once. Sequencing was performed on PBMCs. These receptors were collected from a human donor with multiple sclerosis. Each CDR3 is given without its conserved first and last residue. Where a row states a size, it is once, few, many or the class of an expanded clone; other rows omit it.

clone_size | j_call | v_call | cdr3_aa
once | TRBJ2-7 | TRBV30 | AWSRTLSSYEQY
NA | TRBJ2-7 | TRBV4-2 | ASSQSRDSIAYEQY
NA | TRBJ2-7 | TRBV9 | ASSVGTRQDSEQY
NA | TRBJ2-1 | TRBV6-4 | ASSQDPSSYNEQF
NA | TRBJ1-5 | TRBV19 | ASRLSDSPNQPQH
NA | TRBJ2-5 | TRBV5-1 | ASSSDRALETQY
NA | TRBJ2-7 | TRBV2 | ASILGYEQY
NA | TRBJ1-6 | TRBV28 | ASSLPQIYNSPLH
NA | TRBJ1-1 | TRBV18 | ASSPTKVTEAF
NA | TRBJ1-2 | TRBV28 | ASNVQGYGYT